These 14 T cell receptor beta chains share one sample of origin, sequenced in a study of T cell changes during pregnancy in multiple sclerosis. Assay used: immunoSEQ multiplex PCR; TCRdb lists only in-frame clones, some missing. Among roughly 69,000 clones listed, roughly 91% were seen once. Here the sequenced sample was CD4+ T cells from peripheral blood mononuclear cells, taken in the third trimester of pregnancy. The receptors were sampled from a female donor in good health, enrolled as a control in a pregnancy study.

The V and J genes are TRBV30 and TRBJ2-3, with D tentatively TRBD2 (5 bases). Germline CDR1 and CDR2: GTSNPN and SVGIG (reference sequence). The CDR3 runs 13 residues. V shed 0 bases and J shed 1 base, with 5 bases lying between them. The CDR3 coding sequence is TGTGCCTGGAGTGTTAGCGGCACAGATACGCAGTATTTT. Protein: CAWSVSGTDTQYF.

This chain joins TRBV10-3 and TRBJ1-1, with 7 positions matching TRBD1. The CDR3 has 15 residues. Per the germline V gene, CDR1 is ENHRY and CDR2 is SYGVKD. With V trimmed by 0 bases and J by 1 base, 2 bases remained unmatched. The CDR3 DNA reads as TGTGCCATCAGTGAGTCGGGGGACAGGAACACTGAAGCTTTCTTT. This codes for CAISESGDRNTEAFF.

This chain uses TRBV10-2 with TRBJ1-1, with D uncertain. The V and J ends lost 0 bases and 5 bases respectively, with 13 bases between them. Looked up from germline, CDR1 is WSHSY and CDR2 is SAAADI. The CDR3 is 15 amino acids. CDR3: CASSESRGVETEAFF. For the CDR3, the DNA is TGCGCCAGCAGTGAGTCGAGAGGAGTAGAGACTGAAGCTTTCTTT.

The genes are TRBV6-6 and TRBJ1-1, with TRBD1 identical over 11 bases. V shed 5 bases and J 5 bases; nucleotides not matched to a gene: 4. This CDR3 has 14 amino acids. Germline values: CDR1 MNHNY, CDR2 SVGAGI (reference sequence). In DNA form, the CDR3 reads TGTGCCAGCAGTCCGGGACAGGGGGGGACTGAAGCTTTCTTT. Amino acid sequence: CASSPGQGGTEAFF.

The chain employs TRBV10-3 and TRBJ2-7, with D perhaps TRBD2 (5 bases). CDR1 ENHRY and CDR2 SYGVKD come from the germline V gene. The CDR3 is 13 residues long. Trimming stripped 5 bases from V and 3 bases from J, with 11 bases between. The CDR3 spells CAISPSGYYEQYF. The CDR3 DNA reads as TGTGCCATCAGTCCCAGCGGATACTACGAGCAGTACTTC.

The chain combines TRBV7-8 with TRBJ2-5; possibly TRBD1 for D (7 bases). V was cut by 4 bases and J by 5 bases, with 14 bases left in between. From germline, CDR1 is SGHVS and CDR2 FQNEAQ. CDR3 length: 14 amino acids. This chain's CDR3 is CASSSLTGRETQYF. The CDR3, as DNA: TGTGCCAGCAGCTCCCTGACAGGGAGGGAGACCCAGTACTTC.

The chain carries TRBV6-6 and TRBJ1-6, with 7 positions matching TRBD1. V was clipped by 2 bases and J by 7 bases; unmatched bases: 2. The germline gives CDR1 MNHNY, CDR2 SVGAGI (reference sequence). This CDR3 has 14 residues. This CDR3 reads CASSYQGGNSPLHF. The CDR3, as DNA: TGTGCCAGCAGTTACCAGGGGGGAAATTCACCCCTCCACTTT.

This chain uses TRBV30 with TRBJ1-1; perhaps TRBD1 as D (6 bases). Trimming took off 4 bases at V and 1 base at J, with 16 bases between the two ends. Germline V gene lookup returns CDR1 GTSNPN and CDR2 SVGIG (reference sequence). CDR3 length: 15 amino acids. The CDR3 region is CAWTKRGAPNTEAFF. The CDR3 DNA reads as TGTGCCTGGACCAAACGGGGGGCGCCGAACACTGAAGCTTTCTTT.

The chain links TRBV7-2 to TRBJ1-2; D may be TRBD1 (5 bases). CDR1 is SGHTA and CDR2 is FQGNSA in the germline V gene. The V and J ends lost 3 bases and 3 bases respectively, with 14 bases between them. CDR3 length: 15 residues. The CDR3 reads CASSFVSGLDYGYTF. The CDR3 nucleotides are TGTGCCAGCAGCTTTGTTTCAGGGTTGGACTATGGCTACACCTTC.

The rearrangement joins TRBV19 to TRBJ1-1; 10 bases map to TRBD1. Unmatched junction bases numbered 2, after V lost 4 bases and J lost 0 bases. From germline, CDR1 is LNHDA and CDR2 SQIVND (reference sequence). The CDR3 covers 15 residues. CDR3 in amino acids: CASSTTGGLNTEAFF. In DNA, the CDR3 is TGTGCCAGTAGTACGACAGGGGGCTTGAACACTGAAGCTTTCTTT. The full variable domain, with the rest looked up from reference TRBV19 and TRBJ1-1, is DGGITQSPKYLFRKEGQNVTLSCEQNLNHDAMYWYRQDPGQGLRLIYYSQIVNDFQKGDIAEGYSVSREKKESFPLTVTSAQKNPTAFYLCASSTTGGLNTEAFFGQGTRLTVV.

The rearrangement joins TRBV14 to TRBJ2-5; no definite D call. The CDR3 contains 12 residues. The V and J ends lost 4 bases and 2 bases respectively, with 5 bases between them. The V gene's germline CDR1 is SGHDN and CDR2 FVKESK. The CDR3 is CASSRLQETQYF. Written as DNA, the CDR3 is TGTGCCAGCAGCCGCCTACAAGAGACCCAGTACTTC.

The chain recombines TRBV6-1 with TRBJ1-1; D possibly corresponds to TRBD1 (6 bases). Germline V gene data show CDR1 as MNHNS and CDR2 as SASEGT. V dropped 5 bases and J dropped 1 base, with 8 bases sitting between them. The CDR3 extends over 13 amino acids. The CDR3 sequence is CASSWGQNTEAFF. In nucleotides, the CDR3 is TGTGCCAGCAGTTGGGGGCAGAACACTGAAGCTTTCTTT.

CDR3 in DNA: TGTGCCAGCAGCCCTGGACTGAACAGCGTAGCCAAAAACATTCAGTACTTC. Protein product: CASSPGLNSVAKNIQYF. This chain links TRBV5-6 with TRBJ2-4, with D possibly matching TRBD2 (5 bases). V dropped 4 bases and J dropped 0 bases, with 17 bases sitting between them. The CDR3 contains 17 residues. Looked up from germline, CDR1 is SGHDT and CDR2 is YYEEEE.

The chain links TRBV27 to TRBJ2-1; the D is unclear. This CDR3 region has 12 residues. V was trimmed by 2 bases and J by 8 bases, leaving 7 bases between them. Looked up from germline, CDR1 is MNHEY and CDR2 is SMNVEV (reference sequence). DNA for the CDR3: TGTGCCAGCAGTTTAAATTTATATGAGCAGTTCTTC. It is translated as CASSLNLYEQFF.